This T cell receptor (beta chain) came from a study of T cell changes during pregnancy in multiple sclerosis. Measured with immunoSEQ multiplex PCR; TCRdb has only the in-frame clones, and not every one. The table lists roughly 99,000 clones, about 91% of them singletons. The germline V gene encodes CDR1 SGHTA and CDR2 FQGNSA. Trimming took off 6 bases at V and 0 bases at J, with 6 bases between the two ends. The CDR3 is 13 residues long. V gene TRBV7-2 combines with J gene TRBJ1-5; D is undetermined. The source was peripheral blood, collected after pregnancy. This TCR was sampled from a female donor in good health, enrolled as a control in a pregnancy study. CDR3 in DNA: TGTGCCAGCAGTTCTAATAGCAATCAGCCCCAGCATTTT. Translating it yields CASSSNSNQPQHF.